This T cell receptor (beta chain) was identified during a study of CD8+ T cells in alopecia areata (dated by TCRdb to the late 2010s). About the investigation overall: Treated patients were enrolled in an open-label pilot trial of oral tofacitinib at 5 to 10 mg twice daily for moderate-to-severe alopecia areata. Patients stayed on tofacitinib for 6 to 18 months and then had 6 months of follow-up off drug so that delayed response and recurrence could be assessed. For the treated patients, the SALT score, which quantifies what percentage of scalp surface area is affected, served as the measure of disease severity. High-throughput TCRbeta sequencing was used to examine T cell clonal expansion in alopecia areata in both the C3H/HeJ mouse model and human patients. Scalp tissue and sorted CD4+ and CD8+ peripheral blood T cells from patchy and totalis/universalis alopecia areata patients and from healthy controls were covered by human TCRbeta sequencing. Tofacitinib-treated patients had biopsies at baseline and at 4 and 24 weeks of treatment, with a later scalp biopsy in several patients. Scalp clonality was compared across normal scalp (n=4), patchy alopecia areata scalp (n=8), and alopecia totalis/universalis scalp (n=8). RNA was obtained with the PAXgene miRNA kit for fixed scalp, the miRNeasy kit for PBMCs, and the RNeasy kit for mouse skin. TCRbeta CDR3 regions were amplified by immunoSEQ multiplex PCR with 35 Vbeta forward and 13 Jbeta reverse primers. Overall study results and their limits: Many expanded lesional clones were found to persist in scalp and blood during tofacitinib treatment, and relapse after treatment cessation may be partly explained by this persistence. Lesional scalp, especially in alopecia totalis/universalis, showed higher clonality and more expanded CD8+ clones than normal scalp, suggesting antigenic drive. Scalp TCR repertoire analysis is complicated because resident alphabeta T cells in normal human skin are also sequenced, whereas mouse skin is dominated by gammadelta T cells. Because the treated cohort was small and had only one nonresponder, larger studies are needed to examine links between baseline CD8+ expansion and response. Compared with mice, TCR sequences shared between patients were less clear, possibly partly because of HLA diversity across the patient population. Tofacitinib significantly decreased scalp clonality and the number of expanded CD8+ clones among the top 100 scalp clones.

This clone turned up a few times. No cognate antigen has been identified for it. No base quality values were provided; no much bigger clone lies one nucleotide off. The germline V gene (reference sequence) sets CDR1 to LNHDA and CDR2 to SQIVND. Reading from cysteine to phenylalanine, the CDR3 counts 16 amino acids. The DNA shown is the 48-base CDR3, in frame from base 1. Ends trimmed: V by 5 bases, J by 4 bases; bases unmatched to a gene: 10. This specimen's time point label, interpreted: about 25 weeks on oral tofacitinib. This sample's treatment or condition label indicates: oral pan-JAK inhibitor, 5-10 mg twice daily. Lesional scalp punch biopsies and peripheral blood were obtained from alopecia areata patients. PBMCs were isolated by density centrifugation and stained for CD3, CD4 and CD8, and CD4+ and CD8+ T cells were sorted on a FACSAria. The library was made by the immunoSEQ multiplex PCR assay. RNA was extracted from all samples and reverse transcribed into cDNA, which served as template for TCR sequencing. SuperScript III was used to make first-strand cDNA, primed with a 2:1 mix of oligo-dT and random hexamers. A synthetic immune receptor repertoire was used to gauge amplification bias, and whatever bias remained was removed computationally. The source study handled its data this way. Raw reads were preprocessed to remove errors, and CDR3 was defined by IMGT conventions from the conserved cysteine to phenylalanine. Clonality was computed as 1 minus the Shannon entropy, with the entropy normalized by log2 of the number of productive unique TCRs. CD4 or CD8 identity of scalp clones was inferred by cross-referencing scalp TCRbeta sequences with sorted blood CD4 and CD8 repertoires. As stored in TCRdb, this immuneACCESS dataset retains in-frame rearrangements with V and J assigned. A fraction of the clones does not appear; measured against another copy, unresolved V genes explain less than half of the discrepancy, and the remainder lacks a known reason. That table gives V, J and clone size, and the DNA gave D and trimming. This sample comprises 150,000 to 250,000 clones, 58% of them detected only once. The ten largest clones add up to more than 5.5% of the sample.

This TCR was sampled from a human donor with alopecia areata. Rearrangement joined TRBV19 to TRBJ2-1, and TRBD2 aligns with 8 junction nucleotides. The material sequenced was CD4+ T cells sorted from blood, taken at week 24, from a patient treated with tofacitinib. The nucleotide sequence is given as TGTGCCAGTAGTTCTATTTTCGGGAGGGTTTACAATGAGCAGTTCTTC. It specifies CASSSIFGRVYNEQFF. Supplemented by the reference TRBV19 and TRBJ2-1 proteins around the CDR3, the complete variable domain is DGGITQSPKYLFRKEGQNVTLSCEQNLNHDAMYWYRQDPGQGLRLIYYSQIVNDFQKGDIAEGYSVSREKKESFPLTVTSAQKNPTAFYLCASSSIFGRVYNEQFFGPGTRLTVL.